This record covers a single TCR beta chain. No cognate antigen has been identified for it. No much larger clone is present one base from it, and per-base qualities are unavailable. The CDR3 measures 15 amino acids from cysteine to phenylalanine. Left in the record is the CDR3 DNA by itself, 45 bases read in frame from the first base. Here V drops 8 bases and J drops 4 bases, and the junction holds 10 bases not matched to any gene. From the germline V gene (reference sequence), CDR1 is LNHDA and CDR2 is SQIVND. This sample stems from a study of blood T cell repertoires in COVID-19 (dated by TCRdb to 2019 to 2021). Turning to the overall study: Samples covering the acute and convalescent phases of COVID-19 were provided by collaborators in the United States, Italy and Spain. The prospective study material was composed of cDNA or gDNA derived from T cells, B-cell-depleted T cells, or PBMCs. Deeply sampled blood TCRbeta repertoires from subjects exposed to, actively infected with, or recovered from COVID-19 were included in the dataset. The repertoires were made available in a free public database intended to serve as a resource for research on the immune response to SARS-CoV-2. Samples came from the ongoing ImmuneRACE study (first 160 participants) plus 1,254 subjects from 6 global collaborators. Nearly every sample came with metadata listing a de-identified subject ID, COVID-19 status, age in years and sex. Where available, HLA class I and class II types were obtained from metadata supplied by the sample provider rather than from assay-based typing. The full study reports these points: Clinical and demographic metadata were provided uncurated, with the amount varying by source and participant.

The immunoSEQ Assay, a bias-controlled multiplex PCR, was used to amplify TCRbeta CDR3 regions from genomic DNA. In the authors' own workflow: The number of nucleated cells in each sample was estimated from the amplification of reference gene primers within the assay. To quantify the absolute abundance of each unique TCRbeta CDR3 rearrangement, sequence reads were collapsed and filtered. For each sample, productive Simpson clonality was calculated as the square root of Simpson's diversity index across productive rearrangements. TCRdb re-hosts the immuneACCESS table, in-frame sequences only. Its copies lack some clones; in the studies checked, an unresolved V gene accounts for under half of them, and the cause for the rest is not known. The V and J calls and the clone size are those of that table, but D and trimming were determined from the DNA. In all, the sample holds about 110,000 clones, and over 65% of those were seen once. The top ten clonotypes cover about 7.3% of the sample.

Each collaborating institution followed its own protocols to collect whole blood in K2EDTA tubes. Collaborator samples were shipped for TCRbeta analysis as frozen whole blood, isolated PBMCs, or DNA extracted from either sample type. This receptor was taken from a woman between 40 and 55 years old with acute or convalescent COVID-19. Sample: peripheral blood. The V and J genes are TRBV19 and TRBJ1-5, with TRBD1 matching 8 junction bases. The CDR3 region reads CASEALGQGNQPQHF. The nucleotides are TGTGCCAGTGAGGCCCTTGGACAGGGTAATCAGCCCCAGCATTTT.